One and the same sample provided the 21 T cell receptor beta chains below, sequenced in a study of blood T cell repertoires in COVID-19. Generated by immunoSEQ multiplex PCR, the TCRdb table keeps only in-frame clones and is missing some. The sample has some 190,000 clones; roughly 84% are singletons. Sequenced sample: PBMCs or T cells enriched from blood (not recorded which). These receptors were collected from a woman in her 30s who had been exposed to COVID-19.

V is TRBV10-1 and J is TRBJ2-5, with TRBD1 identical over 8 bases. The length of the CDR3 is 19 residues. Germline CDR1 and CDR2: WNHNN and SYGVQD (reference sequence). Trimming at V came to 6 bases and at J to 7 bases, leaving 25 bases not matched to a gene. The CDR3 protein is CASSPGQGRRGGAPVTQYF. CDR3 nucleotide sequence: TGCGCCAGCAGCCCCGGACAGGGCAGGAGAGGAGGGGCCCCGGTGACCCAGTACTTC.

The chain combines TRBV9 with TRBJ1-1; D is ambiguous. V dropped 0 bases and J dropped 2 bases, with 17 bases sitting between them. Per germline, CDR1 SGDLS and CDR2 YYNGEE. The CDR3 consists of 17 residues. This CDR3 reads CASSVVGWGEGNTEAFF. The CDR3 DNA is TGTGCCAGCAGCGTAGTAGGATGGGGAGAGGGCAACACTGAAGCTTTCTTT.

The V and J genes are TRBV9 and TRBJ2-7; D possibly corresponds to TRBD1 (5 bases). V gave up 4 bases and J gave up 6 bases, with 20 bases separating them. Germline-derived CDR1 and CDR2 are SGDLS and YYNGEE. The CDR3 sequence is 15 residues long. The CDR3 DNA follows: TGTGCCAGCAGCCCCCTAGGAACCCGGACACTCGAGCAGTACTTC. Translating gives CASSPLGTRTLEQYF. The whole variable domain, remainder taken from reference TRBV9 and TRBJ2-7, is DSGVTQTPKHLITATGQRVTLRCSPRSGDLSVYWYQQSLDQGLQFLIQYYNGEERAKGNILERFSAQQFPDLHSELNLSSLELGDSALYFCASSPLGTRTLEQYFGPGTRLTVT.

V and J are TRBV7-8 and TRBJ2-1; 8 bases match TRBD1. Unmatched junction bases numbered 14, after V lost 4 bases and J lost 9 bases. The CDR3 has 16 amino acids. The germline gives CDR1 SGHVS, CDR2 FQNEAQ. CDR3 sequence (DNA): TGTGCCAGCAGCTCCCGCAGGGGGCCGGTCTTCGGTGAGCAGTTCTTC. This encodes CASSSRRGPVFGEQFF.

This clone was observed once. The chain uses TRBV7-8 and TRBJ1-6; TRBD1 might be the D (6 bases). The CDR3 loop spans 15 amino acids. Trimming pared 6 bases from V and 5 bases from J, leaving 14 bases between. Germline values: CDR1 SGHVS, CDR2 FQNEAQ. The CDR3 protein is CASRGVGGNNSPLHF. CDR3 DNA sequence: TGTGCCAGCAGGGGGGTTGGGGGCAATAATTCACCCCTCCACTTT.

The CDR3 spells CASSPRGRRPSPLHF. In DNA, the CDR3 is TGTGCCAGCAGCCCCCGGGGGAGAAGGCCGTCACCCCTCCACTTT. This rearrangement joins TRBV14 to TRBJ1-6; possible D gene TRBD1, 5 bases. The CDR3 has 15 amino acids. The germline gives CDR1 SGHDN, CDR2 FVKESK. The V gene lost 4 bases and the J gene lost 10 bases, with 17 bases spanning the gap.

The chain has TRBV2 and TRBJ2-3; 8 nucleotides match TRBD1. CDR3 length: 15 amino acids. The junction had 8 bases not matched to a gene; V was cut back by 6 bases and J by 3 bases. Germline V gives CDR1 SNHLY, CDR2 FYNNEI. CDR3 bases: TGTGCCAGCAGCCTCCAGGGGGCGAGTACAGATACGCAGTATTTT. Its translation is CASSLQGASTDTQYF.

In its sample, this clone was seen a few times. The rearrangement joins TRBV5-1 to TRBJ1-6; 8 nucleotides agree with TRBD1. CDR3 length: 17 residues. Germline lookup yields CDR1 SGHRS and CDR2 YFSETQ. V was clipped by 4 bases and J by 7 bases; unmatched bases: 13. The CDR3: CASSTGQGRAPNSPLHF. DNA for the CDR3: TGCGCCAGCAGCACCGGACAGGGTCGGGCTCCGAATTCACCCCTCCACTTT.

The chain carries TRBV4-1 and TRBJ1-4, with D possibly being TRBD1 (6 bases). Germline V CDR1 and CDR2: MGHRA, YSYEKL. The V end was cut by 4 bases, the J end by 8 bases, with 11 bases between. CDR3 length: 13 residues. The CDR3 DNA is TGCGCCAGCAGCCTCCGGACAGTAGAAAAACTGTTTTTT. Its translation: CASSLRTVEKLFF.

V gene TRBV10-3 combines with J gene TRBJ1-2; weak D call: TRBD1 (5 bases). V lost 0 bases and J 4 bases, leaving 15 bases between the germline ends. Germline values: CDR1 ENHRY, CDR2 SYGVKD. CDR3 length equals 16 residues. CDR3 DNA: TGTGCCATCAGTGAGTCATCCCGGGGGGACGGCTATGGCTACACCTTC. This codes for CAISESSRGDGYGYTF.

This chain joins TRBV6-5 and TRBJ1-3; a possible D gene is TRBD1 (5 bases). V was trimmed by 8 bases and J by 0 bases, leaving 11 bases between them. This CDR3 comprises 14 residues. From germline, CDR1 is MNHEY and CDR2 SVGAGI. The CDR3 loop is CASGRRGSGNTIYF. DNA of the CDR3: TGTGCCAGCGGTAGGAGGGGCTCTGGAAACACCATATATTTT.

This rearrangement joins TRBV5-4 to TRBJ1-1; 10 bases agree with TRBD1. The CDR3 totals 16 residues. The germline V gene has CDR1 SGHNT and CDR2 YYREEE (reference sequence). Trimming took 4 bases from V and 4 from J; bases not matched to a gene: 10. CDR3 protein: CASSQLDRGSGTEAFF. The DNA of the CDR3 is TGTGCCAGCAGCCAATTGGACAGGGGGAGCGGCACTGAAGCTTTCTTT.

This clone is a singleton in its sample. This chain uses TRBV6-5 with TRBJ2-1; TRBD2 matches 9 bases. The ends lost 6 bases at V and 6 bases at J; junction bases unmatched: 9. Looked up from germline, CDR1 is MNHEY and CDR2 is SVGAGI. The CDR3 is made up of 15 amino acids. The CDR3 sequence: CASRNIAGVINEQFF. The CDR3 DNA sequence: TGTGCCAGCAGAAACATAGCGGGGGTAATCAATGAGCAGTTCTTC.

V is TRBV28 and J is TRBJ1-5; D remains unclear. The germline V and J ends were trimmed by 2 bases and 0 bases, with 11 bases remaining between them. The CDR3 runs 16 residues. Germline V gene lookup returns CDR1 MDHEN and CDR2 SYDVKM. In nucleotides, the CDR3 is TGTGCCAGCAGTTTAGGCGGCAGCAATAGCAATCAGCCCCAGCATTTT. It yields the protein CASSLGGSNSNQPQHF.

This chain joins TRBV5-8 and TRBJ1-2, with a weak D call TRBD1 (6 bases). Trimming shortened V by 4 bases and J by 0 bases, and 19 bases separated the two germline ends. Germline values: CDR1 SGHTS, CDR2 YDEGEE. The CDR3 totals 17 residues. The CDR3 loop is CASSRPPGVFANYGYTF. The DNA for the CDR3 is TGTGCCAGCAGCCGACCCCCAGGGGTGTTTGCTAACTATGGCTACACCTTC.

The rearrangement joins TRBV15 to TRBJ2-7; 7 positions match TRBD1. In germline, CDR1 is LNHNV, CDR2 YYDKDF (reference sequence). The trim removed 0 bases at V and 0 bases at J, leaving 8 bases unmatched. CDR3 length: 17 amino acids. DNA of the CDR3: TGTGCCACCAGCAGAGAAACCCTAGGGGGCCGCTCCTACGAGCAGTACTTC. Its translation is CATSRETLGGRSYEQYF.

The chain has TRBV4-3 and TRBJ2-1; TRBD2 is a possible D gene (5 bases). V lost 2 bases and J 8 bases, leaving 16 bases between the germline ends. This CDR3 is built from 15 residues. Germline CDR1 reads LGHNA; CDR2 reads YSLEER. The CDR3 coding sequence is TGCGCCAGCAGCCAATCGGGGAGTTCTGGGCATGAGCAGTTCTTC. Amino acid sequence: CASSQSGSSGHEQFF.

CDR3 sequence reads: CASSFSPGTQYF. CDR3 nucleotides: TGTGCCAGCAGTTTCTCCCCGGGGACCCAGTACTTC. The gene calls are TRBV6-2 or TRBV6-3 and TRBJ2-5; D is ambiguous. Germline V CDR1 and CDR2: MNHEY, SVGEGT. The V end lost 4 bases, the J end lost 7 bases, and 10 bases lay between the germline ends. The CDR3 is 12 residues long.

The rearrangement joins TRBV2 to TRBJ1-1, with 7 bases that match TRBD1. Per germline, CDR1 SNHLY and CDR2 FYNNEI. With 5 bases clipped from V and 0 bases from J, the junction kept 9 bases outside the gene matches. The CDR3 runs 16 residues. DNA of the CDR3: TGTGCCAGCAGTAGGCGAGAGGGACAGATGAACACTGAAGCTTTCTTT. As protein: CASSRREGQMNTEAFF.

The genes are TRBV10-2 and TRBJ2-3, with no clear D. Germline V gene data show CDR1 as WSHSY and CDR2 as SAAADI. Trimming cost V 8 bases and J 6 bases, with 12 bases left between them. CDR3 length: 12 residues. Here the CDR3 DNA reads TGCGCCAGCTTACAGAGCTCTGATACGCAGTATTTT. Its translation: CASLQSSDTQYF.

The V and J genes are TRBV6-5 and TRBJ1-2; D perhaps matches TRBD1 (5 bases). V was cut by 2 bases and J by 7 bases, with 14 bases left in between. The CDR3 spans 14 residues. Germline assignment: CDR1 MNHEY and CDR2 SVGAGI. In nucleotides, the CDR3 is TGTGCCAGCAGTTACGGGGGAGGCCCTAGTGGCTACACCTTC. It specifies CASSYGGGPSGYTF.